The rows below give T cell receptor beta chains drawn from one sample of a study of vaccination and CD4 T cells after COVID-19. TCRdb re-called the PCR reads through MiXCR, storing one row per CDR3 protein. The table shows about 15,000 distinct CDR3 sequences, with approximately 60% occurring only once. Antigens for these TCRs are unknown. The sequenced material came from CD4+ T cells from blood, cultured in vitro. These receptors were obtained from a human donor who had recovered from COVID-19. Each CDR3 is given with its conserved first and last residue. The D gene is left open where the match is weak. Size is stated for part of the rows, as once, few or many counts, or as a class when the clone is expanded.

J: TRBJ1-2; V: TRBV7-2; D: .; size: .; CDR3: CASSLDRNGYTF; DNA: TGTGCCAGCAGCTTAGACAGGAATGGCTACACCTTC
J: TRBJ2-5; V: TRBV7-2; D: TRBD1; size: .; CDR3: CASSSGQGEGETQYF; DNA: TGTGCCAGCAGCTCAGGACAGGGGGAAGGAGAGACCCAGTACTTC
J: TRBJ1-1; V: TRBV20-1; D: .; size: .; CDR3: CSATSENTEAFF; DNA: TGCAGTGCAACTTCAGAGAACACTGAAGCTTTCTTT
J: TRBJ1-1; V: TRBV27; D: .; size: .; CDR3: CASSLRRGTEAFF; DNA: TGTGCCAGCAGTTTACGGAGGGGTACAGAAGCTTTCTTT
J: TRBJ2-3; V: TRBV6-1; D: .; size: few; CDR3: CASKGDNLKDTQYF; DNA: TGTGCCAGCAAGGGGGACAACCTCAAGGATACGCAGTATTTT
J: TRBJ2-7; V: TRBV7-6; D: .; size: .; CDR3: CASSLGVQGYEQYF; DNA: TGTGCCAGCAGCTTAGGGGTACAGGGCTACGAGCAGTACTTC
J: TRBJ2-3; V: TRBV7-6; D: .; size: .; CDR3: CASSVTASTDTQYF; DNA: TGTGCCAGCAGCGTCACAGCTAGCACAGATACGCAGTATTTT
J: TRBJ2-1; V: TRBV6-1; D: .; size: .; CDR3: CASSRSTSNEQFF; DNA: TGTGCCAGCAGTCGTAGCACTAGCAATGAGCAGTTCTTC
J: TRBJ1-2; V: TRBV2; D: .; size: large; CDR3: CASRKDSSNSYGYTF; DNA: TGTGCCAGCAGGAAGGACAGCTCAAACTCCTATGGCTACACCTTC
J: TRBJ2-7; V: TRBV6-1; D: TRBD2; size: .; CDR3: CASSEGGLGYEQYF; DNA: TGTGCCAGCAGTGAGGGAGGGTTGGGCTACGAGCAGTACTTC
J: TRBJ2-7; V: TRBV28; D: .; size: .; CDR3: CASSDPTDTYEQYF; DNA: TGTGCCAGCAGTGACCCGACTGATACCTACGAGCAGTACTTC
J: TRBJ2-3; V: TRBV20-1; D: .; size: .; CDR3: CSASTGQIDTQYF; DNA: TGCAGTGCTAGCACGGGCCAGATAGATACGCAGTATTTT
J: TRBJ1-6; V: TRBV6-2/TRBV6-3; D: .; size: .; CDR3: CASTLRGDSPLHF; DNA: TGTGCCAGCACCCTAAGGGGCGATTCACCCCTCCACTTT
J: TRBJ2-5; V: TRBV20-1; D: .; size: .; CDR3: CSARDASGGLETQYF; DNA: TGCAGTGCTAGAGATGCGTCGGGGGGCCTGGAGACCCAGTACTTC
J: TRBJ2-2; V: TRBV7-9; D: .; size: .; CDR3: CASSLYRGGSNTGELFF; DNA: TGTGCCAGCAGCCTGTATCGGGGAGGCTCGAACACCGGGGAGCTGTTTTTT
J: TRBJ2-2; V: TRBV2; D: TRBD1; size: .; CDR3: CASVVTGVAGELFF; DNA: TGTGCCAGTGTCGTGACAGGGGTCGCCGGGGAGCTGTTTTTT
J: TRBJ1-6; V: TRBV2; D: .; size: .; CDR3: CASSVQGKEDSPLHF; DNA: TGTGCCAGCAGTGTCCAGGGAAAAGAGGATTCACCCCTCCACTTT
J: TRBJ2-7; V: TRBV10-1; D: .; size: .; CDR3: CASSPIGFADEQYF; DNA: TGCGCCAGCAGTCCCATCGGGTTTGCAGACGAGCAGTACTTC
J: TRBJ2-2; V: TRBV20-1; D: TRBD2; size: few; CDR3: CSARDYLAGSGTGELFF; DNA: TGCAGTGCTAGAGACTACTTAGCGGGATCGGGCACCGGGGAGCTGTTTTTT
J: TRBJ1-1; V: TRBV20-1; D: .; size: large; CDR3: CSAIKLQVGNTEAFF; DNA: TGCAGTGCTATAAAACTACAGGTGGGGAACACTGAAGCTTTCTTT
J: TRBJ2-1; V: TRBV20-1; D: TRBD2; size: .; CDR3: CSARGLAGNGVEQFF; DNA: TGCAGTGCTAGGGGACTAGCGGGGAATGGGGTTGAGCAGTTCTTC
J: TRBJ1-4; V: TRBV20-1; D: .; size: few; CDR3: CSATRENEKLFF; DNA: TGCAGTGCTACCCGGGAGAATGAAAAACTGTTTTTT
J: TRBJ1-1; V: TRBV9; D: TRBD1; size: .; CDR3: CASSVIRGRGNTEAFF; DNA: TGTGCCAGCAGCGTAATAAGGGGGCGCGGGAACACTGAAGCTTTCTTT
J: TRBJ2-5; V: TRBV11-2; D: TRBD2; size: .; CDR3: CASSLSSGSSSRETQYF; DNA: TGTGCCAGCAGCTTATCTAGCGGGAGTTCTAGTAGGGAGACCCAGTACTTC
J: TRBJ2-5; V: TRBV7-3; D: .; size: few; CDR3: CASSLSGWGETQYF; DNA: TGTGCCAGCAGCTTAAGTGGGTGGGGGGAGACCCAGTACTTC
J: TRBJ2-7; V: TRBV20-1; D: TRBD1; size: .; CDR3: CSARDPLAGTGRYEQYF; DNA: TGCAGTGCTAGAGATCCCCTTGCCGGGACAGGGAGGTACGAGCAGTACTTC
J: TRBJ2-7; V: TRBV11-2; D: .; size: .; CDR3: CASSLDPGARSDF; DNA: TGTGCCAGCAGCTTAGATCCAGGGGCGCGGTCGGACTTC
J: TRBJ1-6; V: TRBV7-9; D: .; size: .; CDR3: CASSFAPPGDSPLHF; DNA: TGTGCCAGCAGCTTCGCCCCCCCCGGAGATTCACCCCTCCACTTT
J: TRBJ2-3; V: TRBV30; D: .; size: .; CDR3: CARSSGATDTQYF; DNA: TGTGCCCGAAGTAGCGGTGCCACAGATACGCAGTATTTT
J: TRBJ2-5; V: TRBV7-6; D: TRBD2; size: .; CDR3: CASSPRAGFQETQYF; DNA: TGTGCCAGCAGCCCAAGAGCGGGGTTTCAAGAGACCCAGTACTTC
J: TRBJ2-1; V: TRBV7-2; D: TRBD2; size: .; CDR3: CASSPMASGNEQFF; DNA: TGTGCCAGCAGCCCCATGGCTAGCGGCAATGAGCAGTTCTTC
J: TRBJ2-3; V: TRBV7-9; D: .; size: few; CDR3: CASSLPTSYSGTTDTQYF; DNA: TGTGCCAGCAGCTTACCTACCTCCTATAGCGGTACCACAGATACGCAGTATTTT
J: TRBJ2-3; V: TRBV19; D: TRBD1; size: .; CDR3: CASKNRGRTDTQYF; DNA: TGTGCCAGTAAAAACAGGGGGCGCACAGATACGCAGTATTTT
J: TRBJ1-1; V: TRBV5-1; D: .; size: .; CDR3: CASSLGQMNTEAFF; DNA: TGCGCCAGCAGCTTGGGGCAGATGAACACTGAAGCTTTCTTT
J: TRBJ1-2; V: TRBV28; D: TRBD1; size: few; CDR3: CASSDRANYGYTF; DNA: TGTGCCAGCAGTGACAGGGCTAACTATGGCTACACCTTC
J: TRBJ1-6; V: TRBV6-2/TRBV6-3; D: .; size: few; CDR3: CASSYLYNRDEPLHF; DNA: TGTGCCAGCAGTTACCTCTACAACAGGGATGAACCCCTCCACTTT
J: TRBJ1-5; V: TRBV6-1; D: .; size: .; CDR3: CASTNQTSMYLCASSLTAGQPQHF; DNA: .